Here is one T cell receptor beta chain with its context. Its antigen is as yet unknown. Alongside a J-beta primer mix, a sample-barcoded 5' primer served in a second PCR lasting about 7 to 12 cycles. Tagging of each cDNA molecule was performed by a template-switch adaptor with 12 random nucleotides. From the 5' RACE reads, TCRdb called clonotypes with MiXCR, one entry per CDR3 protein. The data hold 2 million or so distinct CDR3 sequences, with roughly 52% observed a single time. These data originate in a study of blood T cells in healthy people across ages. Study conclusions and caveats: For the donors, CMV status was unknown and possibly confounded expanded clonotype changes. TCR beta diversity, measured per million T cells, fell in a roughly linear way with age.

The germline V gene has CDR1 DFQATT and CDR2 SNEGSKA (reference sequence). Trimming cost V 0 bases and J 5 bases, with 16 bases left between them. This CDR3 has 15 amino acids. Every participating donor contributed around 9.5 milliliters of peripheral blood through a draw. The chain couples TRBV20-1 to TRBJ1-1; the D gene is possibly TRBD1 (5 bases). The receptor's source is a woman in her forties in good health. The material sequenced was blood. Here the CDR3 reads CSARDVQAVVTEAFF. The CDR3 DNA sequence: TGCAGTGCTAGAGATGTACAGGCGGTGGTAACTGAAGCTTTCTTT.